The entry below gives a single T cell receptor (beta chain) sequence along with its context. Antigen unknown. This entry belongs to a study of cytomegalovirus exposure and HLA in healthy donors. General study results and limits: Available immune exposure information was restricted to CMV serostatus only.

Unrecorded immune exposures were likely, despite nominal health at sampling. 13 Jbeta primers and 60 Vbeta primers were used for the PCR. The method was immunoSEQ multiplex PCR; TCRdb's version includes in-frame clones alone and lacks a portion of them. The top ten clones hold under 2% of a sample with tens of thousands of clones, roughly 81% of them seen once. Germline trimming cut 3 bases from V and 6 bases from J; bases unmatched to any gene: 12. CDR1 LNHDA and CDR2 SQIVND come from the germline V gene (reference sequence). The CDR3 is 16 amino acids. The sample was PBMCs. This TCR came from a woman aged 25 to 39 in good health and CMV-seronegative. The chain uses TRBV19 and TRBJ2-5; 8 positions agree with TRBD2. In DNA form, the CDR3 reads TGTGCCAGTAGTATTCTTAGCGGGGCCGGGTTAAAGACCCAGTACTTC. This gives the protein CASSILSGAGLKTQYF.